These 22 T cell receptor beta chains came from one sample sequenced in a study of human T cells and chemical hapten exposure. Indicated time point: patch test 1, 2 weeks after DPC sensitization. Treatment described: therapeutic diphenylcyclopropenone sensitization with weekly scalp DPC. TCRdb reprocessed the RACE reads via MiXCR and lists one record per CDR3 protein. The sample has fewer than 100,000 distinct CDR3 sequences; over 9.5% are singletons. Specimen: whole blood, collected in connection with sensitization to the hapten diphenylcyclopropenone (DPC). The origin of the receptors is a woman in her sixties or seventies with alopecia areata. Some clones in this sample may be carry-over from other donors' samples.

The CDR3 protein is CASSQARLLILYEQYF. CDR3 nucleotides: TGTGCCAGCAGCCAAGCCAGACTCCTCATACTCTACGAGCAGTACTTC. The chain recombines TRBV3-1 with TRBJ2-7; D remains unclear. Trimming took 1 base from V and 3 from J, leaving 16 bases between them. The CDR3 is made up of 16 amino acids. Germline V gives CDR1 LGHDT, CDR2 YNNKEL (reference sequence).

This chain connects TRBV12-3 or TRBV12-4 to TRBJ2-5; D might be TRBD2 (5 bases). The CDR3 contains 14 residues. The germline V and J ends were trimmed by 6 bases and 2 bases, with 13 bases remaining between them. The CDR3 region is CASSKGTSQETQYF. DNA for the CDR3: TGTGCCAGCAGCAAAGGCACTAGTCAAGAGACCCAGTACTTC.

This clonotype was observed many times. This sequence joins TRBV4-2 and TRBJ2-1, with a weak D call TRBD2 (6 bases). From germline, CDR1 is LGHNA and CDR2 YNFKEQ. The ends were cut back, 1 base at V and 10 bases at J, with 20 bases in the middle. CDR3 length: 16 residues. CDR3 sequence: CASSQVDARGSGEQFF. CDR3 bases: TGTGCCAGCAGCCAAGTGGACGCACGGGGGAGTGGCGAGCAGTTCTTC.

The J gene is TRBJ1-1, the V gene TRBV20-1, with a weak D call TRBD1 (6 bases). CDR1 is DFQATT and CDR2 is SNEGSKA in the germline V gene (reference sequence). The V gene lost 4 bases and the J gene lost 5 bases, with 14 bases spanning the gap. This CDR3 has 13 residues. The CDR3 coding sequence is TGCAGTGCTACTGTGGGGGGCCGGACTGAAGCTTTCTTT. Protein product: CSATVGGRTEAFF.

This clonotype came up many times. This rearrangement joins TRBV18 to TRBJ1-5; D ambiguous. The CDR3 is made up of 14 amino acids. Trimming shortened V by 3 bases and J by 5 bases, and 11 bases separated the two germline ends. The germline V gene encodes CDR1 KGHSH and CDR2 LQKENI. CDR3 sequence (DNA): TGTGCCAGCTCACCTGGGAGTGGATATCAGCCCCAGCATTTT. It specifies CASSPGSGYQPQHF.

This clonotype was observed many times. The chain carries TRBV19 and TRBJ1-5; 9 positions match TRBD1. From germline, CDR1 is LNHDA and CDR2 SQIVND (reference sequence). After removal of 3 bases from V and 8 bases from J, the junction contained 8 bases not matched to a gene. The CDR3 extends over 15 amino acids. The CDR3 bases are TGTGCCAGTAGTATCCTTCGACAGGGGGGGAAGCCCCAGCATTTT. Its protein product is CASSILRQGGKPQHF.

The sample holds many counts of this clonotype. The gene calls are TRBV10-2 and TRBJ2-4, with D possibly being TRBD2 (5 bases). Trimming stripped 5 bases from V and 0 bases from J, with 14 bases between. Per the germline V gene, CDR1 is WSHSY and CDR2 is SAAADI. CDR3 length: 16 amino acids. CDR3 region: CASSLSGSVAKNIQYF. In nucleotides, the CDR3 is TGCGCCAGCAGTTTGTCGGGGTCGGTAGCCAAAAACATTCAGTACTTC.

The chain uses TRBV11-2 and TRBJ2-1, with 15 bases aligning to TRBD2. The CDR3 is made up of 16 amino acids. The trim removed 5 bases at V and 6 bases at J, leaving 5 bases unmatched. Germline CDR1 and CDR2: SGHAT and FQNNGV. CDR3 residues: CASSPRTSGGANEQFF. CDR3 sequence (DNA): TGTGCCAGCAGCCCACGGACTAGCGGGGGGGCCAATGAGCAGTTCTTC. Full variable domain (remainder filled in from reference TRBV11-2 and TRBJ2-1): EAGVAQSPRYKIIEKRQSVAFWCNPISGHATLYWYQQILGQGPKLLIQFQNNGVVDDSQLPKDRFSAERLKGVDSTLKIQPAKLEDSAVYLCASSPRTSGGANEQFFGPGTRLTVL.

The V and J genes are TRBV4-1 and TRBJ1-4; D call uncertain. The V gene's germline CDR1 is MGHRA and CDR2 YSYEKL. The V gene lost 6 bases and the J gene lost 0 bases, with 8 bases spanning the gap. The CDR3 runs to 14 residues. The CDR3 is CASSPVATNEKLFF. Written as DNA, the CDR3 is TGCGCCAGCAGTCCTGTTGCAACTAATGAAAAACTGTTTTTT.

This clonotype was counted at least ten times. The chain carries TRBV7-3 and TRBJ2-3; D call uncertain. V was clipped by 1 base and J by 1 base, with 9 bases between them. The CDR3 is 15 amino acids. Germline V gene sequence: CDR1 SGHTA, CDR2 FQGTGA. This chain's CDR3 is CASSLIWGRTDTQYF. As DNA, the CDR3 is TGTGCCAGCAGCTTAATCTGGGGTCGCACAGATACGCAGTATTTT.

This clonotype was counted between two and nine times. The J gene is TRBJ1-2, the V gene TRBV5-1; a weak D match, TRBD1 (5 bases). Trimming took 2 bases from V and 6 from J, leaving 14 bases between them. This CDR3 is built from 14 residues. From germline, CDR1 is SGHRS and CDR2 YFSETQ. The CDR3: CASSLGAGKDGYTF. CDR3 DNA: TGCGCCAGCAGCTTAGGGGCAGGGAAAGATGGCTACACCTTC.

This clonotype was observed many times. This sequence joins TRBV6-6 and TRBJ1-2; 7 bases are shared with TRBD1. CDR1 MNHNY and CDR2 SVGAGI come from the germline V gene (reference sequence). J lost 4 bases, V lost 2 bases, and 7 bases had no gene match. The CDR3 contains 15 residues. CDR3 protein: CASSYGGTARYGYTF. CDR3 DNA sequence: TGTGCCAGCAGTTACGGAGGGACAGCCCGCTATGGCTACACCTTC.

This clonotype was found many times. This chain connects TRBV21-1 to TRBJ2-7; TRBD2, as called in the table, went unchecked against the DNA. TRBV21-1 constitutes a pseudogene. The CDR3 is made up of 15 amino acids. The CDR3 nucleotides are TGTGCCAGCAGCGCCCGACCATCCGAAGGAGGGGAGCAGTACTTC. Its protein is CASSARPSEGGEQYF.

This clonotype appeared many times. The chain recombines TRBV7-9 with TRBJ1-4, with 7 positions matching TRBD1. With 5 bases clipped from V and 10 bases from J, the junction kept 22 bases outside the gene matches. Germline CDR1 and CDR2: SEHNR and FQNEAQ (reference sequence). CDR3 length: 18 amino acids. The CDR3 loop is CASSRGPLTHQGVGKLFF. CDR3 nucleotide sequence: TGTGCCAGCAGCCGCGGACCACTGACACATCAGGGGGTCGGAAAACTGTTTTTT.

Many counts were recorded for this clonotype. The V and J genes are TRBV6-1 and TRBJ1-2; 8 bases match TRBD1. The CDR3 runs to 13 residues. Trimming at V came to 8 bases and at J to 4 bases, leaving 6 bases not matched to a gene. Germline lookup yields CDR1 MNHNS and CDR2 SASEGT. CDR3 in amino acids: CASDRGGGYGYTF. The CDR3 DNA reads as TGTGCCAGCGACAGGGGCGGCGGCTATGGCTACACCTTC.

This clonotype was seen many times. The rearrangement joins TRBV5-1 to TRBJ2-7; D not certain. V dropped 4 bases and J dropped 3 bases, with 20 bases sitting between them. CDR1 and CDR2 (germline): SGHRS, YFSETQ. The CDR3 spans 16 residues. The CDR3 sequence: CASSRLETTLDYEQYF. The CDR3 region has the DNA TGCGCCAGCAGCCGCTTGGAAACCACATTAGACTACGAGCAGTACTTC.

This clonotype was counted many times. The genes are TRBV7-3 and TRBJ1-6; D unclear. The CDR3 extends over 15 amino acids. Trimming removed 2 bases from V and 8 bases from J, with 13 bases in between. CDR1 and CDR2 (germline): SGHTA, FQGTGA. CDR3 amino acids: CASSLQGGQDSPLHF. CDR3 DNA: TGTGCCAGCAGCTTACAAGGAGGGCAGGATTCACCCCTCCACTTT.

The chain has TRBV10-2 and TRBJ2-7; TRBD1 matches 8 bases. Germline lookup yields CDR1 WSHSY and CDR2 SAAADI. There are 15 residues in the CDR3. J was trimmed by 1 base and V by 7 bases; bases with no gene match: 9. The CDR3 DNA is TGCGCCAGCACCAGGGGACAGGCGACATCCTACGAGCAGTACTTC. Translated, it gives CASTRGQATSYEQYF.

At least ten counts were recorded for this clonotype. The rearrangement uses TRBV5-6 and TRBJ2-5, with 10 bases matching TRBD2. The germline CDR1 and CDR2 sequences are SGHDT and YYEEEE. The CDR3 sequence is 17 residues long. V gave up 2 bases and J gave up 2 bases; unmatched junction bases: 9. CDR3 bases: TGTGCCAGCAGCTTACGACTGGGTAGCGGGGGGCAAGAGACCCAGTACTTC. Its translation: CASSLRLGSGGQETQYF.

This clonotype was seen a handful of times. The chain is built from TRBV30 and TRBJ1-1; 8 nucleotides agree with TRBD1. The CDR3 loop spans 14 amino acids. Looked up from germline, CDR1 is GTSNPN and CDR2 is SVGIG (reference sequence). The V segment lost 2 bases and the J segment 4 bases; nucleotides outside the gene matches: 6. The CDR3 here is CAWSTLTGGTEAFF. CDR3 coding DNA: TGTGCCTGGAGTACCCTAACAGGGGGCACTGAAGCTTTCTTT.

The chain uses TRBV3-1 and TRBJ1-6; D is undetermined. Germline V gives CDR1 LGHDT, CDR2 YNNKEL (reference sequence). CDR3 length: 14 residues. Trimming took off 1 base at V and 7 bases at J, with 8 bases between the two ends. The CDR3 DNA follows: TGTGCCAGCAGCCAAGTCGTCAGGAATTCACCCCTCCACTTT. This codes for CASSQVVRNSPLHF.

This clonotype was observed a few times. In nucleotides, the CDR3 is TGTGCCAGCAGCTTAAGGGGGCCAACTAATGAAAAACTGTTTTTT. Translating gives CASSLRGPTNEKLFF. The chain uses TRBV7-9 and TRBJ1-4; TRBD1 matches at 7 bases. Germline CDR1 and CDR2: SEHNR and FQNEAQ (reference sequence). The CDR3 is made up of 15 amino acids. The junction had 0 bases not matched to a gene; V was cut back by 2 bases and J by 0 bases.